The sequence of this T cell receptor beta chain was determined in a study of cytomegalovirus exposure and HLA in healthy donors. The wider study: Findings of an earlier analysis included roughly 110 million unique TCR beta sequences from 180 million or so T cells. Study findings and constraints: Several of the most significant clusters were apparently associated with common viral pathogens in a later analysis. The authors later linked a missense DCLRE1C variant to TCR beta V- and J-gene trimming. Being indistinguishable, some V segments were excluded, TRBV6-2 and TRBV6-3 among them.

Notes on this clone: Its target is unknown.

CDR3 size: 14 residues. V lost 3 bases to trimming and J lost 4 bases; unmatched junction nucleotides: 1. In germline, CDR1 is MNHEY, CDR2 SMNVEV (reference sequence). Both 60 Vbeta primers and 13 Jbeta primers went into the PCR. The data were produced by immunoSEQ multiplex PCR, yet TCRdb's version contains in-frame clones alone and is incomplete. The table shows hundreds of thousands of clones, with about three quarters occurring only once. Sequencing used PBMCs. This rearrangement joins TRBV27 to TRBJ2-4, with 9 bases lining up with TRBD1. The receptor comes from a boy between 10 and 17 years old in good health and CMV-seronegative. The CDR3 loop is CASSFGQGKNIQYF. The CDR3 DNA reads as TGTGCCAGCAGTTTCGGACAGGGGAAAAACATTCAGTACTTC.